The source of this T cell receptor beta chain is a study of blood T cell repertoires in COVID-19. Background on the study: Whether acute or convalescent, the COVID-19 samples came from the United States, Italy and Spain. PBMCs, B-cell-depleted T cells, or T cells provided the cDNA or gDNA that made up the material.

Per the original data handling: Reference gene primer amplification gave nucleated cell count estimates. The protocol was immunoSEQ multiplex PCR, while the TCRdb copy is restricted to in-frame clones and leaves out a portion. V and J calls and clone size follow that table, whereas D and trimming were derived from the DNA. Of 100,000 to 150,000 clones listed, roughly 80% are singletons. The receptor comes from a woman of 80 years or more with acute or convalescent COVID-19. Sequencing used peripheral blood.

The CDR3 bases are TGCGCCAGCAGCTTGGACGGGGGTGAAGATACGCAGTATTTT. It codes for CASSLDGGEDTQYF. The chain combines TRBV5-1 with TRBJ2-3; a possible D gene is TRBD2 (6 bases). This CDR3 is 14 amino acids long. V was cut by 0 bases and J by 5 bases, with 10 bases left in between. The germline gives CDR1 SGHRS, CDR2 YFSETQ.